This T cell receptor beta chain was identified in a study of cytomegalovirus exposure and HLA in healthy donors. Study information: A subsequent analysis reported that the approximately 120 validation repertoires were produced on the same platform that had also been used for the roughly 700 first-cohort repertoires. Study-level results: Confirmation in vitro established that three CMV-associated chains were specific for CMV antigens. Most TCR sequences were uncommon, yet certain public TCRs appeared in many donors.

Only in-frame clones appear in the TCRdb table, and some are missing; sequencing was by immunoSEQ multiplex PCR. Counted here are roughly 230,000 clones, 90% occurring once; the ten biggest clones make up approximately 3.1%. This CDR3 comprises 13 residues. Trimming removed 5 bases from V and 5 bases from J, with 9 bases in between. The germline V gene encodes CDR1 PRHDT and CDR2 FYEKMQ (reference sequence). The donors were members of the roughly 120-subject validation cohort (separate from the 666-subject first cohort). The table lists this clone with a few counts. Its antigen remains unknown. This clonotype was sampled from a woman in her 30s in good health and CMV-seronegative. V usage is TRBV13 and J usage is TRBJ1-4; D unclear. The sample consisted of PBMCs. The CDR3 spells CASSPRPNEKLFF. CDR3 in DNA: TGTGCCAGCAGCCCAAGACCGAATGAAAAACTGTTTTTT.